The clone carrying this T cell receptor beta chain was observed at least ten times. Its target is unknown. This sample is drawn from a study of early T cells in non-severe SARS-CoV-2 infection. At the level of the study: Sequencing used unsorted whole-blood bulk RNA, so chains lack pairing. Findings of the study overall: VDJdb matches were skewed toward anti-spike CD8 T cell responses.

The CDR3 is made up of 15 amino acids. CDR1 MGHRA and CDR2 YSYEKL come from the germline V gene. Trimming took off 1 base at V and 5 bases at J, with 14 bases between the two ends. Individual cDNA molecules received unique molecular identifiers. MiXCR, run by TCRdb on the 5' RACE reads, gives a single entry per CDR3 protein. The sample includes 95,000 to 100,000 distinct CDR3 sequences, over 10% of them seen just once. Sequenced material: whole blood. This TCR derives from an adult who was a healthcare worker with PCR-confirmed SARS-CoV-2 infection or an uninfected control (not recorded which). The chain employs TRBV4-1 and TRBJ1-1; D perhaps matches TRBD1 (5 bases). In nucleotides, the CDR3 is TGCGCCAGCAGCCAAGGACCCTTTAGGGGAACTGAAGCTTTCTTT. Translating gives CASSQGPFRGTEAFF.